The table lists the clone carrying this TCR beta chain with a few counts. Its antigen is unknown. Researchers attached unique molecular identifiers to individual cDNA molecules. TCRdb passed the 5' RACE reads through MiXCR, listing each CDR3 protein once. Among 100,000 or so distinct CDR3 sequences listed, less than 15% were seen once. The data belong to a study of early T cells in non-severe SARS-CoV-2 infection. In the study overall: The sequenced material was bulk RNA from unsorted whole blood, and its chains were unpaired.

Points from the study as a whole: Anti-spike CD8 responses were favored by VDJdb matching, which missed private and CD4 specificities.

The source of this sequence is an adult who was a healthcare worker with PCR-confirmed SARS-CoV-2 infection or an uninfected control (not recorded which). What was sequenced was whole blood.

CDR3 nucleotide sequence: TGTGCCAGCAAGAATGGGACAGGTCAAGAGACCCAGTACTTC. Its protein product is CASKNGTGQETQYF. This chain uses TRBV7-2 with TRBJ2-5; 8 bases fit TRBD1. The CDR3 spans 14 residues. Germline-derived CDR1 and CDR2 are SGHTA and FQGNSA. With V trimmed by 7 bases and J by 2 bases, 6 bases remained unmatched.